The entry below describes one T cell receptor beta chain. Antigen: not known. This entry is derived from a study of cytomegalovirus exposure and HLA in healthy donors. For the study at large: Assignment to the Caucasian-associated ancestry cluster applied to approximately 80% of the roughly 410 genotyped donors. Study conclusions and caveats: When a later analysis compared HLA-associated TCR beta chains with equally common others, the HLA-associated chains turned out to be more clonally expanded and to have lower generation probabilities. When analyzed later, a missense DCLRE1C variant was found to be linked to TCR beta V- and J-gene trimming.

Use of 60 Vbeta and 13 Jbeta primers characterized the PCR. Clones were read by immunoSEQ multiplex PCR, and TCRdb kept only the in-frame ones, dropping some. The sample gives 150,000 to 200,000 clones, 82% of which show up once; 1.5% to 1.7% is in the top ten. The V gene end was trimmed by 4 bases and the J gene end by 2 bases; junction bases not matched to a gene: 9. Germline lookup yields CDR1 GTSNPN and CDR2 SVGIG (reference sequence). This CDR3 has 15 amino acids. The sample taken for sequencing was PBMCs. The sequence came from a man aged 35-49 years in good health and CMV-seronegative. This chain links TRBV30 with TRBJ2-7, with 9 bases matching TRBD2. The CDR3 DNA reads TGTGCCTGGACTCGGGAGCGGGGGGCGACCTACGAGCAGTACTTC. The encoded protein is CAWTRERGATYEQYF.